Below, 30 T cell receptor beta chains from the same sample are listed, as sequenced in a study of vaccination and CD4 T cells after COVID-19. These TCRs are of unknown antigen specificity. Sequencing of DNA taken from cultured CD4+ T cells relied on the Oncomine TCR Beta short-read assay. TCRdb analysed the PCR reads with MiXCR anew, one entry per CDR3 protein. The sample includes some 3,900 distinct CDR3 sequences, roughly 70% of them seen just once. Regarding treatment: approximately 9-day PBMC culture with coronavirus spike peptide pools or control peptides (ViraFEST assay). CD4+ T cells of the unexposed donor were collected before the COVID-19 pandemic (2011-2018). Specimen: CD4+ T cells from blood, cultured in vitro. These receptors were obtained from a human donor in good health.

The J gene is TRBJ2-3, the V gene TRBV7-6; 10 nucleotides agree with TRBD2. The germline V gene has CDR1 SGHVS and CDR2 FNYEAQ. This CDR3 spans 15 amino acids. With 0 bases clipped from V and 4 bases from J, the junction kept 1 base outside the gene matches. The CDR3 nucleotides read TGTGCCAGCAGCTTAGCAGCGGGAGGGGCAGATACGCAGTATTTT. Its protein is CASSLAAGGADTQYF. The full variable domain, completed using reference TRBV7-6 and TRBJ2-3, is GAGVSQSPRYKVTKRGQDVALRCDPISGHVSLYWYRQALGQGPEFLTYFNYEAQQDKSGLPNDRFSAERPEGSISTLTIQRTEQRDSAMYRCASSLAAGGADTQYFGPGTRLTVL.

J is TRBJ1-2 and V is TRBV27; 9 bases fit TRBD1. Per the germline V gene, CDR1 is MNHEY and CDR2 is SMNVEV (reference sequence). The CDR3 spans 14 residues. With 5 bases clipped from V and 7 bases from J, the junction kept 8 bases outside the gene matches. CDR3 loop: CASSTAGTGSGYTF. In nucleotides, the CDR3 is TGTGCCAGCAGTACCGCCGGGACAGGGTCTGGCTACACCTTC.

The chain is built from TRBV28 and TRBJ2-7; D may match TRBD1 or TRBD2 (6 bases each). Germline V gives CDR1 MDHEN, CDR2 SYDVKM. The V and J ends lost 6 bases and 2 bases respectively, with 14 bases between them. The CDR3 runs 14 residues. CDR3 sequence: CASRSPGATYEQYF. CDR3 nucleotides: TGTGCCAGCAGATCACCGGGGGCTACCTACGAGCAGTACTTC.

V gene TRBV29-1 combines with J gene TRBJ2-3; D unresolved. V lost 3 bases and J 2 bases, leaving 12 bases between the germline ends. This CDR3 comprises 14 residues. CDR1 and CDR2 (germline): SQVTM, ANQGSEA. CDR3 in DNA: TGCAGCGTTGAGGTTGCCTCCTCCACAGATACGCAGTATTTT. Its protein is CSVEVASSTDTQYF.

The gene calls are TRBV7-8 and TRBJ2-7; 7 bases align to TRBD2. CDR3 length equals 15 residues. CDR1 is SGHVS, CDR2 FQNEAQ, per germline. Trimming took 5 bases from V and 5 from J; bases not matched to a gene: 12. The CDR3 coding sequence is TGTGCCAGCAGCCCAAGCCCGGGGGGTCCGGACGAGCAGTACTTC. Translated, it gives CASSPSPGGPDEQYF.

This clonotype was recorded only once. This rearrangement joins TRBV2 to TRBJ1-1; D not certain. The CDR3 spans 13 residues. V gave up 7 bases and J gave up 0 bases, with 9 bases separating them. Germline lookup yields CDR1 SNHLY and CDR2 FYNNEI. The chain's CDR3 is CASTRTLNTEAFF. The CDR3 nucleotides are TGTGCCAGCACCCGGACCCTGAACACTGAAGCTTTCTTT.

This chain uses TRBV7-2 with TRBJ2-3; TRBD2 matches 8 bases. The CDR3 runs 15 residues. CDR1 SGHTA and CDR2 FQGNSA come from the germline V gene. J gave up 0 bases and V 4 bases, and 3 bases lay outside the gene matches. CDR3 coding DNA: TGTGCCAGCAGCTGGACTAGCAGTAGCACAGATACGCAGTATTTT. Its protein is CASSWTSSSTDTQYF.

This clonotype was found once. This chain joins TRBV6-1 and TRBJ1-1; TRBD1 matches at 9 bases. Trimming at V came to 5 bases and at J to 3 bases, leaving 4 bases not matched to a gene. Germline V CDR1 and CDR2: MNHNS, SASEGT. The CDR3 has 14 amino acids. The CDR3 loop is CASSPTGGYTEAFF. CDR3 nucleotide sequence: TGTGCCAGCAGTCCCACAGGGGGCTACACTGAAGCTTTCTTT.

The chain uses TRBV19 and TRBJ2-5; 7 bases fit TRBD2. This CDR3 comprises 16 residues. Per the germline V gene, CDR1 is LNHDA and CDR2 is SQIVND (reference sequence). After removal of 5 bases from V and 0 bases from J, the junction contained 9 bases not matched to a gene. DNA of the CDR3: TGTGCCAGTAGTCTCGGCCCTAGCGGAGACCAAGAGACCCAGTACTTC. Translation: CASSLGPSGDQETQYF.

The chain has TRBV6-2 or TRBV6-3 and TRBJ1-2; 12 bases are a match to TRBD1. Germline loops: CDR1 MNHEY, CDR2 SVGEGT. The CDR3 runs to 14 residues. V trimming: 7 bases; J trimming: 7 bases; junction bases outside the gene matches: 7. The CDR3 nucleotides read TGTGCCAGCATCCGGGGACAGGGGGCTTCTGGCTACACCTTC. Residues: CASIRGQGASGYTF.

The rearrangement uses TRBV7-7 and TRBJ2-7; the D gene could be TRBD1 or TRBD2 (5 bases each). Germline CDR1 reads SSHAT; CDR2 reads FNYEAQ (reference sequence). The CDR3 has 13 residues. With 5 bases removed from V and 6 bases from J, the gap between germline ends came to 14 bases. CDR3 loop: CASSIGTASEQYF. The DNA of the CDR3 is TGTGCCAGCAGCATCGGGACGGCCTCCGAGCAGTACTTC.

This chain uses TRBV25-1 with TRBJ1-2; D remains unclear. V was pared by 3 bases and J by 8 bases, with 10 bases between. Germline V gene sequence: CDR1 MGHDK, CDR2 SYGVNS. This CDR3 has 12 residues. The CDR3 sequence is CASSDGPSGYTF. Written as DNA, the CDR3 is TGTGCCAGCAGTGATGGCCCCTCCGGCTACACCTTC.

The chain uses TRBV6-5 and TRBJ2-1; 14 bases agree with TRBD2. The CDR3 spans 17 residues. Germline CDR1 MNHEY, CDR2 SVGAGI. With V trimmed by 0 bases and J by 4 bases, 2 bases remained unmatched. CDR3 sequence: CASSYSGLAGVYNEQFF. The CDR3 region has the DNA TGTGCCAGCAGTTACTCGGGACTAGCGGGGGTTTACAATGAGCAGTTCTTC.

Written as DNA, the CDR3 is TGTGCCAGCAGCCAGGGGGATCTAGCCCCAGATACGCAGTATTTT. Its protein is CASSQGDLAPDTQYF. This chain joins TRBV7-9 and TRBJ2-3; the match to TRBD1 covers 7 bases. The CDR3 is 15 amino acids. The junction had 9 bases not matched to a gene; V was cut back by 5 bases and J by 4 bases. CDR1 is SEHNR and CDR2 is FQNEAQ in the germline V gene (reference sequence).

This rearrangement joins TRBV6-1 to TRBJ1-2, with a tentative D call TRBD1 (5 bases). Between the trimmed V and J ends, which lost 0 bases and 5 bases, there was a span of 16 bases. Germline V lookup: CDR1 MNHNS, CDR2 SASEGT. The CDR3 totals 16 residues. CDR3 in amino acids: CASSEAPGPSRYGYTF. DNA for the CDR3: TGTGCCAGCAGTGAAGCCCCGGGGCCGAGTCGGTATGGCTACACCTTC.

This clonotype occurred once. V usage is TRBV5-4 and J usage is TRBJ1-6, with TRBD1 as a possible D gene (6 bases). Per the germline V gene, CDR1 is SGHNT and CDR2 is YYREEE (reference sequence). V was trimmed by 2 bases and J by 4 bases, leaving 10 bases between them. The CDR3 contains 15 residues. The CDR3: CASSFKTGYNSPLHF. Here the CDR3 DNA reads TGTGCCAGCAGCTTTAAGACAGGTTATAATTCACCCCTCCACTTT.

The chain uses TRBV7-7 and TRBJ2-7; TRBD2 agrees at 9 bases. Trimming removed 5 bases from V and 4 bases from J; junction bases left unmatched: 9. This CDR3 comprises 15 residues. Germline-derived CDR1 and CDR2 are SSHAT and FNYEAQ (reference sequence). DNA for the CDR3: TGTGCCAGCAGCGAACTCCCGGGACTAGCTTACGAGCAGTACTTC. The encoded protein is CASSELPGLAYEQYF.

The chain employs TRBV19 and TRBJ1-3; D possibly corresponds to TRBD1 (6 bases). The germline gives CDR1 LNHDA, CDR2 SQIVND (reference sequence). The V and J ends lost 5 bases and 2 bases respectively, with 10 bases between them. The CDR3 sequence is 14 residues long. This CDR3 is CASSGGGPGNTIYF. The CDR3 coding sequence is TGTGCCAGTAGTGGGGGGGGCCCTGGAAACACCATATATTTT. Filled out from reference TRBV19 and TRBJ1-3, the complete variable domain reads DGGITQSPKYLFRKEGQNVTLSCEQNLNHDAMYWYRQDPGQGLRLIYYSQIVNDFQKGDIAEGYSVSREKKESFPLTVTSAQKNPTAFYLCASSGGGPGNTIYFGEGSWLTVV.

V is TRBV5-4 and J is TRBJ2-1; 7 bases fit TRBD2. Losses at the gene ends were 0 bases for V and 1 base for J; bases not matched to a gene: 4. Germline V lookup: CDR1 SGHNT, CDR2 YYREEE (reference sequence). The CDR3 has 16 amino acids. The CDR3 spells CASSLVGGGSYNEQFF. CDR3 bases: TGTGCCAGCAGCTTGGTCGGGGGAGGGTCCTACAATGAGCAGTTCTTC.

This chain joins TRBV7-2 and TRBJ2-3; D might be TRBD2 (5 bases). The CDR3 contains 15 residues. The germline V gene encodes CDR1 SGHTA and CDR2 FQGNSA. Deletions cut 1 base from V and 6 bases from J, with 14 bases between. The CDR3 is CASSLEGSRVDTQYF. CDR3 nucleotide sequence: TGTGCCAGCAGCTTAGAAGGGAGCCGTGTGGATACGCAGTATTTT.

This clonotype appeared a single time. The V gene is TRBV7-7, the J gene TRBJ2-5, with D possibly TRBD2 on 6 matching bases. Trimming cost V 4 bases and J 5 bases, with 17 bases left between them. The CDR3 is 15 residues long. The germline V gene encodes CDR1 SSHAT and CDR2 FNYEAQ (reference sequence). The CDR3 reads CASSSVAASGETQYF. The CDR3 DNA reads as TGTGCCAGCAGCTCTGTAGCGGCCAGTGGGGAGACCCAGTACTTC.

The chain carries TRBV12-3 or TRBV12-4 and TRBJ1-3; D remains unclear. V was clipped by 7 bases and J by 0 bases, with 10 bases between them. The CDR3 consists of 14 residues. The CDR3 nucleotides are TGTGCCAGCACTACTAGCTTCTCTGGAAACACCATATATTTT. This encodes CASTTSFSGNTIYF.

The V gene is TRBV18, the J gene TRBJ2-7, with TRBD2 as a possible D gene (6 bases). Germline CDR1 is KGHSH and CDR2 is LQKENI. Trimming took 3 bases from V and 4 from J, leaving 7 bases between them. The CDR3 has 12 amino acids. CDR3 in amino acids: CASSPEGYEQYF. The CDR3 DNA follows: TGTGCCAGCTCACCGGAGGGATACGAGCAGTACTTC.

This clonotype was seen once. CDR3 nucleotide sequence: TGTGCCTGGAGTTTCAAGGGGGCTGAAGCTTTCTTT. Translated: CAWSFKGAEAFF. V usage is TRBV30 and J usage is TRBJ1-1; tentatively, D is TRBD1 (6 bases). The germline CDR1 and CDR2 sequences are GTSNPN and SVGIG (reference sequence). Trimming took 2 bases from V and 6 from J, leaving 10 bases between them. The CDR3 consists of 12 residues.

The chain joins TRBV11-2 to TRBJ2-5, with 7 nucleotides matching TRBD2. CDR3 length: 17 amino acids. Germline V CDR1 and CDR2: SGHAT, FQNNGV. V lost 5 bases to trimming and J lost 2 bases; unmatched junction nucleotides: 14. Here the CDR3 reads CASSQQGAGMRQETQYF. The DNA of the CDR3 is TGTGCCAGCAGCCAGCAAGGAGCGGGAATGCGGCAAGAGACCCAGTACTTC.

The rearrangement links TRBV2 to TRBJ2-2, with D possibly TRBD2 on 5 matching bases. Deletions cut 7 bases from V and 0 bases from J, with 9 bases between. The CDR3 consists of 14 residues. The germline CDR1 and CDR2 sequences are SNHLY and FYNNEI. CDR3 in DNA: TGTGCCAGCATGGCGGGCGCGAACACCGGGGAGCTGTTTTTT. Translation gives CASMAGANTGELFF.

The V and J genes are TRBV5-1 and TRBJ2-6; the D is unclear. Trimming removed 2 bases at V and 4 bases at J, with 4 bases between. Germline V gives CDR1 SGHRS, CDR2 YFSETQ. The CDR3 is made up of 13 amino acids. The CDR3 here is CASSFAGANVLTF. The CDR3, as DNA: TGCGCCAGCAGCTTTGCGGGGGCCAACGTCCTGACTTTC.

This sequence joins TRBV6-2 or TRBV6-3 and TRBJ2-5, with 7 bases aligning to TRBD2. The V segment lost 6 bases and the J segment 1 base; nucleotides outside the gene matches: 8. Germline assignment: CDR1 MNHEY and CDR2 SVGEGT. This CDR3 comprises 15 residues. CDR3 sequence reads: CASRPLGGGQETQYF. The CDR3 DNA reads TGTGCCAGCAGACCCCTTGGGGGGGGCCAAGAGACCCAGTACTTC.

The CDR3 here is CASSAGQLNTEAFF. The CDR3 DNA reads as TGTGCCAGCAGCGCGGGACAGTTGAACACTGAAGCTTTCTTT. The chain combines TRBV2 with TRBJ1-1; 7 bases match TRBD1. V gave up 6 bases and J gave up 0 bases; unmatched junction bases: 4. The CDR3 spans 14 residues. The germline CDR1 and CDR2 sequences are SNHLY and FYNNEI.

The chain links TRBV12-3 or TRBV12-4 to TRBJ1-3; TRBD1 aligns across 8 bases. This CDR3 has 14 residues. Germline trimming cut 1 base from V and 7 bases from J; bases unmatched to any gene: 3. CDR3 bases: TGTGCCAGCAGTTTAGTACAGGGGGTTAACACCATATATTTT. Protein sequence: CASSLVQGVNTIYF.